The next 3 T cell receptor beta chains were all read from a single sample in a study of blood T cell repertoires in COVID-19. This table comes from immunoSEQ multiplex PCR, and its TCRdb copy is limited to in-frame clones, with some not included. The sample has around 95,000 clones; about 85% are singletons. The sequencing sample was made of peripheral blood. The origin of the receptors is a human donor in a cohort sampled during active COVID-19.

The CDR3 DNA reads TGTGCCAGCAGTCCACCAGGACTAGCGGGGGACGAGCAGTACTTC. This gives the protein CASSPPGLAGDEQYF. The rearrangement uses TRBV11-2 and TRBJ2-7, with TRBD2 matching over 13 bases. In germline, CDR1 is SGHAT, CDR2 FQNNGV. The CDR3 runs to 15 residues. V shed 6 bases, J shed 5 bases, and the junction held 7 bases outside the gene matches.

The chain carries TRBV13 and TRBJ2-2; 14 nucleotides align to TRBD2. V lost 5 bases to trimming and J lost 10 bases; unmatched junction nucleotides: 9. Germline V gene sequence: CDR1 PRHDT, CDR2 FYEKMQ (reference sequence). The CDR3 totals 16 residues. In DNA, the CDR3 is TGTGCCAGCAGCCTTCGACTAGCGGGGGGGCAGGAGGAGCTGTTTTTT. Protein: CASSLRLAGGQEELFF.

V usage is TRBV18 and J usage is TRBJ1-2, with TRBD1 matching 9 bases. This CDR3 comprises 15 residues. V trimming: 5 bases; J trimming: 5 bases; junction bases outside the gene matches: 9. CDR1 and CDR2 (germline): KGHSH, LQKENI. The CDR3: CASSSSDRGGYGYTF. CDR3 bases: TGTGCCAGCTCATCCTCGGACAGGGGTGGGTATGGCTACACCTTC.